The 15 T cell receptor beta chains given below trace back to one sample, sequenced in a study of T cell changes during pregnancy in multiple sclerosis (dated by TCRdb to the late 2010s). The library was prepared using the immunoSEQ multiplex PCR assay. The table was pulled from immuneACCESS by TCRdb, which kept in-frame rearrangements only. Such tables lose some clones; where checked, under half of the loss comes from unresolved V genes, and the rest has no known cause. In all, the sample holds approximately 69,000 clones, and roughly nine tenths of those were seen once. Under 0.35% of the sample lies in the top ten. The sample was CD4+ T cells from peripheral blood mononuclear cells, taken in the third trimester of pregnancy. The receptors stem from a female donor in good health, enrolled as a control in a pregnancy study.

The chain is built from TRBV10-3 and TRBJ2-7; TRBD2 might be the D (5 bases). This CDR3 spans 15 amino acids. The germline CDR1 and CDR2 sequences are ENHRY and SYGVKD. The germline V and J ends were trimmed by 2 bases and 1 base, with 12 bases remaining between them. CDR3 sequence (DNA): TGTGCCATCAGTGAGGCCGGCGGGCGGTCCTACGAGCAGTACTTC. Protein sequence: CAISEAGGRSYEQYF.

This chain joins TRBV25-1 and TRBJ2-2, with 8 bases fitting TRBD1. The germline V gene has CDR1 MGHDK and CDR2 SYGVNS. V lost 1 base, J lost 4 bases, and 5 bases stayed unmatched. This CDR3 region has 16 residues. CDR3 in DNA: TGTGCCAGCAGTGAATCGGACAGGGTTCGCACCGGGGAGCTGTTTTTT. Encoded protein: CASSESDRVRTGELFF.

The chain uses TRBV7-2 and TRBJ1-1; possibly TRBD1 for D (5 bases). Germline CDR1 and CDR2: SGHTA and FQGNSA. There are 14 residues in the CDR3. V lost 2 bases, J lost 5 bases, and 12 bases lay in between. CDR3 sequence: CASSLSGTSTEAFF. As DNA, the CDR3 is TGTGCCAGCAGCTTAAGCGGGACCTCTACTGAAGCTTTCTTT.

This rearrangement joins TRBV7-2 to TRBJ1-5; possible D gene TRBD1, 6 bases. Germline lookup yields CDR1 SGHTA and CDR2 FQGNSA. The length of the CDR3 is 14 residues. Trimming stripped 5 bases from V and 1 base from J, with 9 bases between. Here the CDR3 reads CASSQGTSNQPQHF. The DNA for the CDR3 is TGTGCCAGCAGCCAGGGGACAAGCAATCAGCCCCAGCATTTT.

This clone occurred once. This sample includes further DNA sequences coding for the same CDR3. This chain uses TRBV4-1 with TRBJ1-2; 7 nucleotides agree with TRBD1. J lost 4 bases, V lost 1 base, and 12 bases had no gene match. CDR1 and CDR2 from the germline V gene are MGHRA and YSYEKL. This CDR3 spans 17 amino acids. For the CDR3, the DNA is TGCGCCAGCAGCCAAGGACCCAGGGGGGTAATAGGCTATGGCTACACCTTC. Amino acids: CASSQGPRGVIGYGYTF.

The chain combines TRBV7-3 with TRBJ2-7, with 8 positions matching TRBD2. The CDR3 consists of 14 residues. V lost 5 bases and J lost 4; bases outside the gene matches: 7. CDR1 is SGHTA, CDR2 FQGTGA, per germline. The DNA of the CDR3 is TGTGCCAGCAGCGGTGGGACTAGTCAGTACGAGCAGTACTTC. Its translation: CASSGGTSQYEQYF.

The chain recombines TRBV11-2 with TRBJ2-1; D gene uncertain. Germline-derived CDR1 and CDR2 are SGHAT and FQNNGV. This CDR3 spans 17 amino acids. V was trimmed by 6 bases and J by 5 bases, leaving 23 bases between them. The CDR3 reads CASRPDPGLLVNNEQFF. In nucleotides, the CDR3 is TGTGCCAGCAGGCCCGATCCGGGTCTATTGGTGAACAATGAGCAGTTCTTC.

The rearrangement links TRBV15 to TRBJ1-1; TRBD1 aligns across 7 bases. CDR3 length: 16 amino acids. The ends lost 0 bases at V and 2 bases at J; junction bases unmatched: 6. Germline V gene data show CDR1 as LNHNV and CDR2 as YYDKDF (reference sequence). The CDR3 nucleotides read TGTGCCACCAGCAGAGAGACCGGGACAGCTAACACTGAAGCTTTCTTT. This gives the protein CATSRETGTANTEAFF.

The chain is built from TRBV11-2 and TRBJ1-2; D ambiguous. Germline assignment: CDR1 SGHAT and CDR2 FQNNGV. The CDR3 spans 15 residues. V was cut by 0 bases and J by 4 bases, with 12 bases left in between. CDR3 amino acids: CASSLDRTEGYGYTF. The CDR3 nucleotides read TGTGCCAGCAGCTTAGACCGAACAGAGGGCTATGGCTACACCTTC. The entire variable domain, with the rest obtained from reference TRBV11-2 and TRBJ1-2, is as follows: EAGVAQSPRYKIIEKRQSVAFWCNPISGHATLYWYQQILGQGPKLLIQFQNNGVVDDSQLPKDRFSAERLKGVDSTLKIQPAKLEDSAVYLCASSLDRTEGYGYTFGSGTRLTVV.

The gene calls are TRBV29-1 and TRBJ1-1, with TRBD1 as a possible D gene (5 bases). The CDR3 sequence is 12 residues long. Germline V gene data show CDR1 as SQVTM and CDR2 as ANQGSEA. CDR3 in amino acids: CAGYRMNTEAFF. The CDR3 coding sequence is TGCGCAGGGTACCGCATGAACACTGAAGCTTTCTTT. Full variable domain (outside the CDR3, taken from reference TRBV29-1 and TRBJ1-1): SAVISQKPSRDICQRGTSLTIQCQVDSQVTMMFWYRQQPGQSLTLIATANQGSEATYESGFVIDKFPISRPNLTFSTLTVSNMSPEDSSIYLCAGYRMNTEAFFGQGTRLTVV.

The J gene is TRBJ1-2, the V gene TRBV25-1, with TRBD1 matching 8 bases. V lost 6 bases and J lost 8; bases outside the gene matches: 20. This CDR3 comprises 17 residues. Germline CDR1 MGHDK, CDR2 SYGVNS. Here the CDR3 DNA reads TGTGCCAGCAGGGGGTTTTCACCGACAGGGGTGCGCCGCGGCTACACCTTC. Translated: CASRGFSPTGVRRGYTF.

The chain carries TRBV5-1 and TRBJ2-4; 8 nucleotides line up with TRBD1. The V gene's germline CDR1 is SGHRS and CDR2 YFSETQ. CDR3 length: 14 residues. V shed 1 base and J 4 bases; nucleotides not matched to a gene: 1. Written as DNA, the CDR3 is TGCGCCAGCAGCTTGACAGGGGGTAAAAACATTCAGTACTTC. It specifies CASSLTGGKNIQYF.

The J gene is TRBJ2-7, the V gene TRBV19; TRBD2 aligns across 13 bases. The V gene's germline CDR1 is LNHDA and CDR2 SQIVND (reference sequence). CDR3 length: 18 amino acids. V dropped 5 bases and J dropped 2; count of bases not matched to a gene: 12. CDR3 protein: CASSDQPGLAGLPYEQYF. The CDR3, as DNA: TGTGCCAGTAGTGACCAACCGGGACTAGCGGGGTTACCCTACGAGCAGTACTTC.

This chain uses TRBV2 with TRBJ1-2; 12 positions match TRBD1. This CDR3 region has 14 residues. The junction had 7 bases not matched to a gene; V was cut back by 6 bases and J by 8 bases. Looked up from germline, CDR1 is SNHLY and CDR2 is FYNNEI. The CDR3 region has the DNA TGTGCCAGCAGCGCGGGACAGGGGGCTCGAGGCTACACCTTC. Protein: CASSAGQGARGYTF.

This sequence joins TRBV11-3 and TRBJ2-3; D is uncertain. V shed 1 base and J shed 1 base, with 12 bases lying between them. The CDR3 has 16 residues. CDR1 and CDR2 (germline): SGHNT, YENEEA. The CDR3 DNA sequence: TGTGCCAGCAGCTTAGGGCAGTGGAGAGGCACAGATACGCAGTATTTT. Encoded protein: CASSLGQWRGTDTQYF. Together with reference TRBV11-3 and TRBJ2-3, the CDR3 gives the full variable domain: EAGVVQSPRYKIIEKKQPVAFWCNPISGHNTLYWYLQNLGQGPELLIRYENEEAVDDSQLPKDRFSAERLKGVDSTLKIQPAELGDSAVYLCASSLGQWRGTDTQYFGPGTRLTVL.